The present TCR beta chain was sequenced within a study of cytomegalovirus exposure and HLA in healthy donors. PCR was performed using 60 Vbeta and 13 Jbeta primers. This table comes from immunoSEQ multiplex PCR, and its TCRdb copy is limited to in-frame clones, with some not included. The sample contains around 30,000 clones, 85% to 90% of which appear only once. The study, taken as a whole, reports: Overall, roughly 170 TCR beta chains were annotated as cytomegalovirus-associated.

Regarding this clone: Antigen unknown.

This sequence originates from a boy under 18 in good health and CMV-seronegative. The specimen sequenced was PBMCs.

DNA for the CDR3: TGCGCCAGCAGCAAATCGGGGACAGGGTTAGATGAAAAACTGTTTTTT. Its protein is CASSKSGTGLDEKLFF. The rearrangement uses TRBV4-1 and TRBJ1-4; 9 bases are a match to TRBD1. V shed 5 bases, J shed 6 bases, and the junction held 10 bases outside the gene matches. Germline V gives CDR1 MGHRA, CDR2 YSYEKL. The CDR3 is 16 residues long.